The 30 T cell receptor beta chains reported below all come from one sample, sequenced in a study of molecular identifiers for immune sequencing clone quantification. TCRdb ran MiXCR on the PCR reads and lists one entry per CDR3 protein. The sample has approximately 670,000 distinct CDR3 sequences, less than 20% seen once. Sample: naive CD8+ T cells from blood, with Jurkat cell RNA spiked in. The subset denotes: FACS-sorted CD8+CD4-CCR7+CD45RA+ naive T cells. Receptors were obtained from a human donor in good health. Some libraries in this study had Jurkat cell RNA spiked in.

This clonotype has a count of ten or more. The chain couples TRBV6-5 to TRBJ2-1; 9 nucleotides agree with TRBD2. Looked up from germline, CDR1 is MNHEY and CDR2 is SVGAGI. This CDR3 comprises 14 residues. The V and J ends lost 4 bases and 4 bases, in that order; junction bases with no gene match: 2. CDR3 region: CASSWTSEYNEQFF. CDR3 bases: TGTGCCAGCAGTTGGACTAGCGAGTACAATGAGCAGTTCTTC.

This clonotype was detected ten times or more. The rearrangement joins TRBV7-2 to TRBJ2-3; the match to TRBD2 covers 8 bases. The trim removed 2 bases at V and 7 bases at J, leaving 11 bases unmatched. This CDR3 contains 16 residues. Germline V gives CDR1 SGHTA, CDR2 FQGNSA. CDR3 sequence: CASSLRGGGPRYTQYF. The CDR3 nucleotides read TGTGCCAGCAGCTTAAGGGGCGGGGGGCCCCGGTATACGCAGTATTTT.

Of note for this clonotype: This may be a read error: a much more frequent sequence differs by one nucleotide. This chain links TRBV4-2 with TRBJ2-1; TRBD2 matches 8 bases. CDR1 LGHNA and CDR2 YNFKEQ come from the germline V gene. The CDR3 is 15 amino acids. J gave up 10 bases and V 4 bases, and 12 bases lay outside the gene matches. CDR3 in amino acids: CASSRQTAGGIEQFF. The CDR3 nucleotides are TGTGCCAGCAGCCGTCAAACGGCGGGGGGCATAGAGCAGTTCTTC.

This clonotype showed up many times. The V gene is TRBV30, the J gene TRBJ1-3; maybe TRBD1 (5 bases). This CDR3 comprises 14 residues. Germline V gene sequence: CDR1 GTSNPN, CDR2 SVGIG (reference sequence). V was trimmed by 0 bases and J by 2 bases, leaving 8 bases between them. In DNA, the CDR3 is TGTGCCTGGAGTGTAGGGGTAACTGGAAACACCATATATTTT. Its translation is CAWSVGVTGNTIYF.

This clonotype was observed many times. This chain links TRBV20-1 with TRBJ2-5; TRBD2 aligns across 8 bases. From germline, CDR1 is DFQATT and CDR2 SNEGSKA (reference sequence). Trimming cost V 2 bases and J 4 bases; bases outside gene matches: 12. The CDR3 spans 16 residues. The CDR3 sequence: CSARFAGGVRGETQYF. The CDR3 bases are TGCAGTGCTAGATTCGCGGGAGGCGTGAGGGGAGAGACCCAGTACTTC.

The CDR3 protein is CSAGGRDPYQETQYF. The CDR3 nucleotides are TGCAGTGCGGGGGGGCGGGACCCGTACCAAGAGACCCAGTACTTC. V and J are TRBV20-1 and TRBJ2-5, with D possibly being TRBD2 (7 bases). The CDR3 loop spans 15 amino acids. V was trimmed by 6 bases and J by 0 bases, leaving 17 bases between them. Germline lookup yields CDR1 DFQATT and CDR2 SNEGSKA (reference sequence).

This clonotype was seen a handful of times. The V call is TRBV12-3 or TRBV12-4, the J call TRBJ2-7; D unresolved. This CDR3 has 13 residues. V lost 4 bases and J 3 bases, leaving 10 bases between the germline ends. The CDR3 spells CASSSGRIYEQYF. The CDR3 DNA sequence: TGTGCCAGCAGTTCTGGGCGGATCTACGAGCAGTACTTC.

A note on this clonotype: Compared with germline, one end of the junction differs, possibly owing to a read error. This chain connects TRBV11-2 to TRBJ2-7; D is possibly TRBD2 (6 bases). Looked up from germline, CDR1 is SGHAT and CDR2 is FQNNGV. The CDR3 is 14 amino acids. The CDR3 region is CASSLVTSSYERYF. CDR3 sequence (DNA): TGTGCCAGCAGCTTAGTTACTAGCTCCTACGAGCGGTACTTC.

This clonotype has a handful of counts. The chain recombines TRBV29-1 with TRBJ2-1, with 13 bases that match TRBD2. Germline trimming cut 4 bases from V and 7 bases from J; bases unmatched to any gene: 7. Germline CDR1 SQVTM, CDR2 ANQGSEA. The CDR3 consists of 15 residues. This chain's CDR3 is CSVALLAGGPNEQFF. CDR3 in DNA: TGCAGCGTTGCCCTACTAGCGGGAGGGCCTAATGAGCAGTTCTTC.

To note about this clonotype: A much larger clone differs from this one at a single base, so this may be a read error. This rearrangement joins TRBV30 to TRBJ1-1; tentative D call: TRBD1 (5 bases). The germline CDR1 and CDR2 sequences are GTSNPN and SVGIG (reference sequence). This CDR3 contains 11 residues. The CDR3 protein is CAVGAGGEAFF. As DNA, the CDR3 is TGTGCTGTAGGCGCGGGGGGTGAAGCTTTCTTT. Drawing the rest from reference TRBV30 and TRBJ1-1, the complete variable domain is SQTIHQWPATLVQPVGSPLSLECTVEGTSNPNLYWYRQAAGRGLQLLFYSVGIGQISSEVPQNLSASRPQDRQFILSSKKLLLSDSGFYLCAVGAGGEAFFGQGTRLTVV.

Remarks on this clonotype: This may be a read error: a much more frequent sequence differs by one nucleotide. The V call is TRBV28, the J call TRBJ1-5; 8 bases are a match to TRBD1. The germline gives CDR1 MDHEN, CDR2 SYDVKM. The CDR3 runs to 15 residues. J lost 3 bases, V lost 8 bases, and 9 bases had no gene match. CDR3 residues: CASCSYRGFNQPQHF. The CDR3, as DNA: TGTGCCAGCTGTTCCTACAGGGGGTTCAATCAGCCCCAGCATTTT. Full variable domain (remainder filled in from reference TRBV28 and TRBJ1-5): DVKVTQSSRYLVKRTGEKVFLECVQDMDHENMFWYRQDPGLGLRLIYFSYDVKMKEKGDIPEGYSVSREKKERFSLILESASTNQTSMYLCASCSYRGFNQPQHFGDGTRLSIL.

This clonotype was counted at least ten times. This chain joins TRBV2 and TRBJ1-1; no clear D gene. Deletions cut 3 bases from V and 5 bases from J, with 10 bases between. This CDR3 is 13 amino acids long. CDR1 is SNHLY, CDR2 FYNNEI, per germline. The chain's CDR3 is CASSENRGTEAFF. The CDR3 bases are TGTGCCAGCAGTGAGAATAGAGGTACTGAAGCTTTCTTT.

This clonotype was seen only a few times. CDR3 nucleotides: TGTGCCAGCAGCTTGGGGCAGGGAACCCCTGGAAACACCATATATTTT. It is translated as CASSLGQGTPGNTIYF. The chain links TRBV5-4 to TRBJ1-3; a weak D match, TRBD1 (5 bases). Trimming stripped 0 bases from V and 2 bases from J, with 12 bases between. The CDR3 is made up of 16 amino acids. The V gene's germline CDR1 is SGHNT and CDR2 YYREEE (reference sequence).

This clonotype has at least ten counts. This chain joins TRBV19 and TRBJ1-2, with D perhaps TRBD1 (6 bases). V was clipped by 3 bases and J by 10 bases, with 18 bases between them. Germline-derived CDR1 and CDR2 are LNHDA and SQIVND (reference sequence). The CDR3 is made up of 14 amino acids. This CDR3 is CASSIRGQTIAYTF. CDR3 nucleotide sequence: TGTGCCAGTAGTATCCGAGGACAGACCATTGCCTACACCTTC.

This clonotype was recorded many times. The V gene is TRBV6-5, the J gene TRBJ2-3; TRBD2 agrees at 9 bases. The J segment lost 5 bases and the V segment lost 2 bases, leaving 8 bases of the junction unmatched. This CDR3 has 16 residues. Germline CDR1 is MNHEY and CDR2 is SVGAGI. Here the CDR3 reads CASSYEAGGKLDTQYF. The CDR3 coding sequence is TGTGCCAGCAGTTACGAAGCGGGGGGTAAACTAGATACGCAGTATTTT.

This clonotype was seen more than once but under ten times. The gene calls are TRBV7-9 and TRBJ2-7; weak D call: TRBD2 (6 bases). Per germline, CDR1 SEHNR and CDR2 FQNEAQ (reference sequence). There are 17 residues in the CDR3. The germline V and J ends were trimmed by 1 base and 3 bases, with 19 bases remaining between them. The CDR3, as DNA: TGTGCCAGCAGCTTAGGTCTCGGGAGATGGGAAAACTACGAGCAGTACTTC. This codes for CASSLGLGRWENYEQYF.

In the case of this clonotype: A much larger clone lies one base from this, so it may be a read error. The chain is built from TRBV4-3 and TRBJ2-3; no reliable D call. This CDR3 has 15 amino acids. Germline CDR1 reads LGHNA; CDR2 reads YSLEER. CDR3 sequence (DNA): TGCGCCAGCAGCCAACTAGGGTCCCCGCTGGATACGCGGTATTTT. Translated: CASSQLGSPLDTRYF.

As to this clonotype: Given the absence of the conserved phenylalanine or tryptophan at the CDR3 end, a read error is likely. The chain employs TRBV7-8 and TRBJ1-6; TRBD1 might be the D (6 bases). This CDR3 has 16 amino acids. The ends were cut back, 6 bases at V and 0 bases at J, with 12 bases in the middle. In germline, CDR1 is SGHVS, CDR2 FQNEAQ. The CDR3 here is CASRGGLSSYNSPLHY. The CDR3, as DNA: TGTGCCAGCAGAGGGGGGCTGAGCTCCTATAATTCACCCCTCCACTAT.

This clonotype was recorded many times. V and J are TRBV19 and TRBJ1-5; 7 positions match TRBD1. The length of the CDR3 is 15 residues. Germline V lookup: CDR1 LNHDA, CDR2 SQIVND (reference sequence). With V trimmed by 6 bases and J by 1 base, 6 bases remained unmatched. The CDR3 nucleotides are TGTGCCAGTAGCCAAGAGGGGGCCAGCAATCAGCCCCAGCATTTT. Protein product: CASSQEGASNQPQHF.

Points on this clonotype: This could be a read error, since a much larger clone is one nucleotide away. The chain employs TRBV5-5 and TRBJ2-4; possible D gene TRBD2, 6 bases. CDR1 and CDR2 from the germline V gene are SGHKS and YYEKEE (reference sequence). Trimming stripped 3 bases from V and 0 bases from J, with 16 bases between. The CDR3 runs to 17 residues. The CDR3 coding sequence is TGTGCCAGCAGCTCAGGTACAACGGGACTAGCCAAAAACATTCAGTACTTC. It specifies CASSSGTTGLAKNIQYF.

This clonotype was picked up many times. The V call is TRBV28, the J call TRBJ2-3; no definite D call. Trimming shortened V by 6 bases and J by 6 bases, and 10 bases separated the two germline ends. CDR1 is MDHEN and CDR2 is SYDVKM in the germline V gene. CDR3 length: 12 residues. Here the CDR3 DNA reads TGTGCCAGCAGCTTTTTGGCGGATACGCAGTATTTT. Its translation: CASSFLADTQYF.

Note on this clonotype: This may be a read error: a much more frequent sequence differs by one nucleotide. The CDR3 end shows no conserved phenylalanine or tryptophan, and so a read error is likely. This rearrangement joins TRBV11-2 to TRBJ2-7; D is ambiguous. CDR1 SGHAT and CDR2 FQNNGV come from the germline V gene. Trimming left V 0 bases short and J 9 bases short, with 12 bases between. CDR3 size: 13 residues. The CDR3 coding sequence is TGTGCCAGCAGCTTAGAGGTTTTGGGCGGGCAGTACTCC. Amino acid sequence: CASSLEVLGGQYS.

Comment on this clonotype: A much larger clone differs by one base, so this may be a read error. This chain links TRBV4-1 with TRBJ1-1; a possible D gene is TRBD1 (5 bases). V was shortened by 4 bases and J by 11 bases, with 14 bases between the two germline ends. Germline V gene data show CDR1 as MGHRA and CDR2 as YSYEKL. The CDR3 extends over 12 amino acids. The CDR3 bases are TGCGCCAGCAGCCCATCGGAGACAGAGGCTTTCTTT. Amino acids: CASSPSETEAFF.

This clonotype was observed at least ten times. The chain employs TRBV4-3 and TRBJ1-2; D unresolved. The CDR3 runs 13 residues. The V and J ends lost 4 bases and 2 bases respectively, with 8 bases between them. Looked up from germline, CDR1 is LGHNA and CDR2 is YSLEER. CDR3 in amino acids: CASSLAANYGYTF. In nucleotides, the CDR3 is TGCGCCAGCAGCCTTGCAGCAAACTATGGCTACACCTTC.

Note on this clonotype: This clone may be a read error of a much larger clone one base away. This chain uses TRBV14 with TRBJ2-2; 7 positions agree with TRBD1. The CDR3 sequence is 16 residues long. Per germline, CDR1 SGHDN and CDR2 FVKESK. The CDR3: CASSPTGAMNTGEQFF. For the CDR3, the DNA is TGTGCCAGCAGTCCTACAGGGGCCATGAACACCGGGGAGCAGTTTTTT.

This clonotype has a count of ten or more. J is TRBJ2-7 and V is TRBV28; 10 positions agree with TRBD2. This CDR3 spans 14 amino acids. CDR1 MDHEN and CDR2 SYDVKM come from the germline V gene. After removal of 10 bases from V and 1 base from J, the junction contained 7 bases not matched to a gene. The CDR3 reads CAIKGAGGSYEQYF. The CDR3 DNA reads as TGTGCCATAAAAGGAGCGGGAGGGTCCTACGAGCAGTACTTC.

The sample holds many counts of this clonotype. This chain links TRBV7-3 with TRBJ2-7; 13 bases agree with TRBD2. Germline trimming cut 1 base from V and 2 bases from J; bases unmatched to any gene: 2. Per the germline V gene, CDR1 is SGHTA and CDR2 is FQGTGA. This CDR3 is built from 16 residues. CDR3 nucleotide sequence: TGTGCCAGCAGCTTAAGCGGGACTAGCGGGACCTACGAGCAGTACTTC. Protein sequence: CASSLSGTSGTYEQYF.

Comment on this clonotype: This sequence may be a read error, since a much larger clone differs from it by one base. This sequence joins TRBV3-1 and TRBJ2-7, with unresolved D. Germline CDR1 LGHDT, CDR2 YNNKEL (reference sequence). The CDR3 spans 14 residues. The CDR3 here is CASSHGSSVSELYF. The CDR3 DNA sequence: TGTGCCAGCAGCCATGGTAGCTCTGTTTCCGAGCTGTACTTC.

This clonotype was counted ten times or more. The rearrangement uses TRBV10-3 and TRBJ2-7; D may be TRBD1 or TRBD2 (6 bases each). CDR3 size: 16 residues. Germline assignment: CDR1 ENHRY and CDR2 SYGVKD. With 0 bases removed from V and 5 bases from J, the gap between germline ends came to 17 bases. The CDR3 here is CAISESLGGQGHEQYF. The CDR3 DNA reads TGTGCCATCAGTGAGTCGCTAGGGGGGCAGGGCCACGAGCAGTACTTC.

At least ten counts were recorded for this clonotype. V gene TRBV27 combines with J gene TRBJ2-7; 7 nucleotides line up with TRBD1. The CDR3 has 17 amino acids. Germline trimming cut 6 bases from V and 5 bases from J; bases unmatched to any gene: 19. From germline, CDR1 is MNHEY and CDR2 SMNVEV (reference sequence). CDR3 in amino acids: CASRIPSSGDSPHEQYF. CDR3 nucleotides: TGTGCCAGCAGGATTCCCTCAAGTGGGGACAGTCCCCACGAGCAGTACTTC.